Below, 31 T cell receptor beta chains from the same sample are listed, as sequenced in a study of ipilimumab plus nivolumab after autologous stem cell transplantation. Sequencing used immunoSEQ multiplex PCR; TCRdb keeps in-frame clones, though not all of them. Altogether about 83,000 clones are present, more than 80% being singletons, with the ten largest covering around 2%. The sample was PBMCs, taken in a trial of ipilimumab plus nivolumab as post-transplant consolidation. The receptor set was obtained from a male donor with diffuse large B-cell lymphoma.

The V gene is TRBV2, the J gene TRBJ1-2, with D uncertain. Germline CDR1 reads SNHLY; CDR2 reads FYNNEI. Trimming left V 1 base short and J 8 bases short, with 11 bases between. This CDR3 is built from 13 residues. CDR3 coding DNA: TGTGCCAGCAGTGAAGGCTACCCGGGGGGCTACACCTTC. Translating gives CASSEGYPGGYTF.

There are a few counts of this clone. The chain employs TRBV27 and TRBJ2-2; TRBD1 matches 7 bases. This CDR3 is built from 16 residues. The V segment lost 5 bases and the J segment 2 bases; nucleotides outside the gene matches: 8. CDR1 is MNHEY and CDR2 is SMNVEV in the germline V gene (reference sequence). The CDR3 nucleotides are TGTGCCAGCAGTCCTTTACAGGGGCTTAACACCGGGGAGCTGTTTTTT. Protein product: CASSPLQGLNTGELFF.

The CDR3 here is CASSPLEGGENGYTF. CDR3 nucleotides: TGTGCCAGTAGCCCCTTGGAGGGCGGCGAAAATGGCTACACCTTC. The chain links TRBV19 to TRBJ1-2; D gene uncertain. The V gene lost 6 bases and the J gene lost 6 bases, with 20 bases spanning the gap. The CDR3 has 15 amino acids. Looked up from germline, CDR1 is LNHDA and CDR2 is SQIVND (reference sequence).

V and J are TRBV9 and TRBJ2-1; 8 nucleotides align to TRBD2. CDR1 is SGDLS, CDR2 YYNGEE, per germline. This CDR3 region has 16 residues. The junction had 9 bases not matched to a gene; V was cut back by 0 bases and J by 7 bases. CDR3 amino acids: CASSVEGGGSRNEQFF. In DNA form, the CDR3 reads TGTGCCAGCAGCGTAGAGGGCGGGGGGTCACGGAATGAGCAGTTCTTC.

This clone was picked up one time. The chain is built from TRBV15 and TRBJ1-6, with 7 bases lining up with TRBD1. The CDR3 runs to 13 residues. Germline trimming cut 3 bases from V and 12 bases from J; bases unmatched to any gene: 5. Germline-derived CDR1 and CDR2 are LNHNV and YYDKDF (reference sequence). The CDR3 nucleotides are TGTGCCACCAGCAGGAACACAGGGGAACCCCTCCACTTT. Translating it yields CATSRNTGEPLHF.

V gene TRBV7-2 combines with J gene TRBJ2-5; possible D gene TRBD2, 6 bases. This CDR3 spans 13 amino acids. Trimming pared 5 bases from V and 7 bases from J, leaving 14 bases between. The germline gives CDR1 SGHTA, CDR2 FQGNSA. The CDR3 region has the DNA TGTGCCAGCAGCCCGGGACCCGGGAGGACCCAGTACTTC. The encoded protein is CASSPGPGRTQYF.

This clone was counted a few times. The V and J genes are TRBV19 and TRBJ1-2, with a tentative D call TRBD1 (6 bases). Germline values: CDR1 LNHDA, CDR2 SQIVND (reference sequence). This CDR3 has 14 amino acids. V gave up 5 bases and J gave up 7 bases, with 17 bases separating them. CDR3 in DNA: TGTGCCAGTAGTTCCGGCGGGGGGGCGGCTGGCTACACCTTC. Translation gives CASSSGGGAAGYTF.

In its sample, this clone was seen once. This rearrangement joins TRBV19 to TRBJ2-1; D is uncertain. Germline V lookup: CDR1 LNHDA, CDR2 SQIVND (reference sequence). There are 14 residues in the CDR3. Trimming stripped 2 bases from V and 6 bases from J, with 11 bases between. The CDR3 sequence is CASSIQVEGNEQFF. The DNA of the CDR3 is TGTGCCAGTAGTATACAGGTCGAAGGCAATGAGCAGTTCTTC.

The chain's CDR3 is CASSRDRNNSPLHF. The CDR3 nucleotides are TGTGCCAGCAGCCGGGACCGAAATAATTCACCCCTCCACTTT. This chain links TRBV25-1 with TRBJ1-6; a possible D gene is TRBD1 (5 bases). The germline V gene has CDR1 MGHDK and CDR2 SYGVNS. The CDR3 covers 14 residues. Between the trimmed V and J ends, which lost 6 bases and 5 bases, there was a span of 11 bases.

The chain employs TRBV7-2 and TRBJ2-3, with unresolved D. This CDR3 comprises 14 residues. Germline CDR1 is SGHTA and CDR2 is FQGNSA. With 4 bases removed from V and 1 base from J, the gap between germline ends came to 9 bases. The CDR3 bases are TGTGCCAGCAGCTCCCAACCCGGCACAGATACGCAGTATTTT. It specifies CASSSQPGTDTQYF.

With regard to this clone: Other DNA sequences from this sample encode an identical CDR3 as well. The rearrangement joins TRBV5-1 to TRBJ1-6; TRBD1 is a possible D gene (5 bases). Germline V gene sequence: CDR1 SGHRS, CDR2 YFSETQ. Trimming pared 1 base from V and 7 bases from J, leaving 12 bases between. This CDR3 is built from 15 residues. CDR3 in DNA: TGCGCCAGCAGCTTGTCACAGGTTCAGAATTCACCCCTCCACTTT. Translating it yields CASSLSQVQNSPLHF.

The gene calls are TRBV25-1 and TRBJ2-5, with 8 nucleotides matching TRBD1. V dropped 4 bases and J dropped 4; count of bases not matched to a gene: 8. This CDR3 comprises 15 residues. Germline CDR1 and CDR2: MGHDK and SYGVNS. The CDR3 loop is CASSGMTGASETQYF. CDR3 DNA sequence: TGTGCCAGCAGTGGGATGACAGGGGCGTCAGAGACCCAGTACTTC.

The rearrangement uses TRBV5-5 and TRBJ1-1; a possible D gene is TRBD1 (5 bases). Germline CDR1 and CDR2: SGHKS and YYEKEE (reference sequence). V was clipped by 0 bases and J by 4 bases, with 13 bases between them. The CDR3 extends over 15 amino acids. The CDR3 region is CASSLARGLGTEAFF. CDR3 bases: TGTGCCAGCAGCTTGGCTCGGGGGTTAGGCACTGAAGCTTTCTTT.

This chain links TRBV2 with TRBJ1-2; D is undetermined. Germline V gives CDR1 SNHLY, CDR2 FYNNEI. V was cut by 5 bases and J by 4 bases, with 17 bases left in between. The CDR3 is 15 residues long. In DNA form, the CDR3 reads TGTGCCAGCAGTCCCTCGTCCGGGTCTCCCTATGGCTACACCTTC. Amino acids: CASSPSSGSPYGYTF.

There are a few counts of this clone. The chain uses TRBV7-9 and TRBJ1-4; D call uncertain. Germline lookup yields CDR1 SEHNR and CDR2 FQNEAQ (reference sequence). This CDR3 spans 14 amino acids. Trimming left V 1 base short and J 8 bases short, with 11 bases between. CDR3 nucleotide sequence: TGTGCCAGCAGCTTAGGAGAAAACCCGGAAAAACTGTTTTTT. Residues: CASSLGENPEKLFF.

By share, this clone ranks as medium-sized. The J gene is TRBJ2-5, the V gene TRBV5-1; tentative D call: TRBD2 (5 bases). This CDR3 spans 16 amino acids. Between the trimmed V and J ends, which lost 4 bases and 1 base, there was a span of 17 bases. In germline, CDR1 is SGHRS, CDR2 YFSETQ. Here the CDR3 DNA reads TGCGCCAGCAGCGGGGAACCTAGCCTCCTCCAAGAGACCCAGTACTTC. It is translated as CASSGEPSLLQETQYF.

Notes on this clone: The sample holds other DNA sequences that translate to the same CDR3. This chain joins TRBV5-1 and TRBJ2-5, with a weak D call TRBD2 (6 bases). The CDR3 is made up of 13 amino acids. Germline V CDR1 and CDR2: SGHRS, YFSETQ. V was cut by 2 bases and J by 5 bases, with 10 bases left in between. The CDR3 coding sequence is TGCGCCAGCAGCTTAGGTGGGGGGGAGACCCAGTACTTC. Its protein is CASSLGGGETQYF.

This rearrangement joins TRBV19 to TRBJ2-1, with a weak D call TRBD2 (5 bases). CDR1 is LNHDA, CDR2 SQIVND, per germline (reference sequence). Trimming cost V 2 bases and J 7 bases, with 15 bases left between them. The CDR3 has 15 residues. The CDR3 protein is CASSITGSVRNEQFF. Here the CDR3 DNA reads TGTGCCAGTAGTATAACGGGGTCGGTTAGGAATGAGCAGTTCTTC.

This chain uses TRBV6-5 with TRBJ1-1, with D perhaps TRBD1 (6 bases). Germline CDR1 reads MNHEY; CDR2 reads SVGAGI. The CDR3 loop spans 15 amino acids. Trimming pared 5 bases from V and 1 base from J, leaving 14 bases between. For the CDR3, the DNA is TGTGCCAGCAGTCCCTTCGGGGGCCCGAACACTGAAGCTTTCTTT. This translates into CASSPFGGPNTEAFF.

The chain couples TRBV5-1 to TRBJ1-2; 7 nucleotides line up with TRBD1. With V trimmed by 3 bases and J by 5 bases, 1 base remained unmatched. There are 12 residues in the CDR3. CDR1 is SGHRS and CDR2 is YFSETQ in the germline V gene. The CDR3 region has the DNA TGCGCCAGCAGCTCACAGGGGTATGGCTACACCTTC. This sequence encodes CASSSQGYGYTF.

The genes are TRBV4-1 and TRBJ2-1, with 8 bases matching TRBD2. CDR1 and CDR2 (germline): MGHRA, YSYEKL. This CDR3 is built from 15 residues. V trimming: 2 bases; J trimming: 9 bases; junction bases outside the gene matches: 9. In nucleotides, the CDR3 is TGCGCCAGCAGCCAACCAGCGGGGGCCCCACGTGAGCAGTTCTTC. It specifies CASSQPAGAPREQFF.

The chain recombines TRBV11-3 with TRBJ2-1; the D is unclear. The V end was cut by 2 bases, the J end by 5 bases, with 7 bases between. In germline, CDR1 is SGHNT, CDR2 YENEEA. The CDR3 loop spans 13 amino acids. CDR3 bases: TGTGCCAGCAGCTTACAGGCTAACAATGAGCAGTTCTTC. This sequence encodes CASSLQANNEQFF.

This clone was recorded many times. The V and J genes are TRBV2 and TRBJ1-6; possibly TRBD1 for D (6 bases). Germline CDR1 SNHLY, CDR2 FYNNEI. Trimming took 6 bases from V and 10 from J, leaving 13 bases between them. This CDR3 spans 13 amino acids. The CDR3, as DNA: TGTGCCAGCAGAGAACAGGGCTACTCACCCCTCCACTTT. Encoded protein: CASREQGYSPLHF.

The genes are TRBV9 and TRBJ2-7, with 9 bases aligning to TRBD1. This CDR3 region has 16 residues. Germline V gene data show CDR1 as SGDLS and CDR2 as YYNGEE. V shed 3 bases and J 4 bases; nucleotides not matched to a gene: 11. CDR3 residues: CASSATAGTGQYEQYF. The CDR3 bases are TGTGCCAGCAGCGCCACTGCCGGGACAGGGCAGTACGAGCAGTACTTC.

This clone came up a few times. Other DNA sequences in the same sample also yield this CDR3. The chain uses TRBV5-1 and TRBJ1-3, with D perhaps TRBD1 (6 bases). CDR3 length: 14 amino acids. Germline V gene lookup returns CDR1 SGHRS and CDR2 YFSETQ. The V end was cut by 5 bases, the J end by 4 bases, with 13 bases between. CDR3 residues: CASSPGGSGNTIYF. The CDR3 DNA is TGCGCCAGCAGTCCGGGGGGCTCCGGAAACACCATATATTTT.

This rearrangement joins TRBV6-5 to TRBJ1-2; TRBD1 agrees at 8 bases. The CDR3 contains 14 residues. Per the germline V gene, CDR1 is MNHEY and CDR2 is SVGAGI. The V gene end was trimmed by 2 bases and the J gene end by 5 bases; junction bases not matched to a gene: 4. Written as DNA, the CDR3 is TGTGCCAGCAGTTACGGCCAGGGGGCATATGGCTACACCTTC. Residues: CASSYGQGAYGYTF.

This chain connects TRBV5-3 to TRBJ2-1; D perhaps matches TRBD1 (5 bases). TRBV5-3 is recorded as an ORF, its role being uncertain. V was clipped by 10 bases and J by 5 bases, with 28 bases between them. This CDR3 region has 17 residues. The DNA for the CDR3 is TGTGCCCGTCGTCCACCTCGGTGGGGCAGGTATAACAATGAGCAGTTCTTC. It is translated as CARRPPRWGRYNNEQFF.

The chain employs TRBV7-9 and TRBJ2-2, with D possibly being TRBD1 or TRBD2 (7 bases each). V shed 5 bases and J shed 4 bases, with 17 bases lying between them. The CDR3 totals 16 residues. Germline CDR1 is SEHNR and CDR2 is FQNEAQ (reference sequence). As DNA, the CDR3 is TGTGCCAGCAGCCTCCGACAGGGAGGGAGCACCGGGGAGCTGTTTTTT. Protein: CASSLRQGGSTGELFF.

This clone was seen just once. The gene calls are TRBV9 and TRBJ2-2; D is undetermined. Germline V CDR1 and CDR2: SGDLS, YYNGEE. The V end lost 0 bases, the J end lost 5 bases, and 8 bases lay between the germline ends. The CDR3 sequence is 14 residues long. CDR3 residues: CASSVAWWTGELFF. The CDR3 DNA follows: TGTGCCAGCAGCGTAGCCTGGTGGACCGGGGAGCTGTTTTTT.

There are a few counts of this clone. The chain combines TRBV30 with TRBJ2-3, with 11 bases that match TRBD1. In germline, CDR1 is GTSNPN, CDR2 SVGIG (reference sequence). V dropped 0 bases and J dropped 6; count of bases not matched to a gene: 8. The CDR3 totals 16 residues. CDR3 sequence: CAWSVWTGGLEDTQYF. The CDR3 DNA reads as TGTGCCTGGAGTGTTTGGACAGGGGGCCTGGAGGATACGCAGTATTTT. Full variable domain (outside the CDR3, taken from reference TRBV30 and TRBJ2-3): SQTIHQWPATLVQPVGSPLSLECTVEGTSNPNLYWYRQAAGRGLQLLFYSVGIGQISSEVPQNLSASRPQDRQFILSSKKLLLSDSGFYLCAWSVWTGGLEDTQYFGPGTRLTVL.

The V gene is TRBV19, the J gene TRBJ2-3, with D perhaps being TRBD1 or TRBD2 (5 bases each). Germline CDR1 is LNHDA and CDR2 is SQIVND (reference sequence). V gave up 3 bases and J gave up 0 bases, with 13 bases separating them. CDR3 size: 16 residues. In DNA form, the CDR3 reads TGTGCCAGTAGTATTGGGACGGGCACTAGCACAGATACGCAGTATTTT. Amino acid sequence: CASSIGTGTSTDTQYF.